This TCR beta chain is drawn from a study of blood T cell repertoires in COVID-19. Study-level information: Italy, Spain and the United States were the sources of the convalescent and acute COVID-19 samples. PBMCs, B-cell-depleted T cells, or T cells provided the cDNA or gDNA that made up the material.

The study recruited people aged about 18 to 89 years across approximately 24 US areas. Either two negative PCRs, clearance, or symptom resolution qualified Cohort 3 donors as recovered. Sequencing was performed with immunoSEQ multiplex PCR; in TCRdb, only in-frame clones are kept and a portion is missing. The table includes about 160,000 clones, 82% detected once. Germline-derived CDR1 and CDR2 are MDHEN and SYDVKM. The CDR3 is 15 residues long. V was pared by 6 bases and J by 7 bases, with 7 bases of the junction left unmatched. The chain couples TRBV28 to TRBJ1-6, with 9 bases identical to TRBD1. The source of this sequence is a man aged 55 to 70 who had recovered from COVID-19. Sequences were obtained from PBMCs or T cells enriched from blood (not recorded which). CDR3 amino acids: CASSQPGQGNSPLHF. CDR3 DNA sequence: TGTGCCAGCAGCCAACCGGGACAGGGAAATTCACCCCTCCACTTT.